Sequencing of this T cell receptor (beta chain) was carried out in a study of CD8 T cells in ankylosing spondylitis (dated by TCRdb to about 2017). Describing the broader study: The study set out to find disease-linked TCR variants by profiling T cell receptor beta repertoires in ankylosing spondylitis patients and healthy donors. In total, the full study cohort was made up of 95 to 110 healthy donors and 25 ankylosing spondylitis patients. Peripheral blood was sampled, and synovial fluid was also collected from ankylosing spondylitis patients. The research as a whole found: A CD8+ phenotype was shown by the disease-linked clones, which were found at relatively low frequencies in peripheral blood. Significant enrichment of the disease-linked clones was reported in matched synovial fluid samples from ankylosing spondylitis patients. Some of the motif variants had been reported before in the synovial fluid and blood of reactive arthritis patients, a finding that suggests common disease-initiation mechanisms. Blood from ankylosing spondylitis patients appeared to be characterized by a TCR beta motif made up of seven or eight highly homologous amino acid variants.

From the germline V gene, CDR1 is SGHTA and CDR2 is FQGNSA. Taken from cysteine to phenylalanine, the CDR3 has 16 residues. Just the 48-base CDR3 DNA is kept, in frame starting at base 1. V is cut by 2 bases and J by 6 bases, and the space between the germline ends is 17 bases. Of note for this clonotype: Its cognate antigen has yet to be identified. Per-base qualities were not stored, and no clone one base away is much larger.

Sequenced on an Illumina HiSeq 2500. Quantitative 5'-RACE with molecular barcodes was the method used to prepare the TCR beta libraries. Per the original workflow: A new computational method, built on a probabilistic model of VDJ rearrangement, was used to identify disease-linked TCR variants. TCRdb itself trimmed the public reads at Q25 with fastp, ran MiXCR and retained productive beta chains. Each CDR3 protein gets just one entry, which takes the most common genes and DNA from the rows behind it. For this entry, the V and J calls and clone size follow TCRdb and not the study's own pipeline. Present in this sample are 750,000 to 850,000 distinct CDR3 sequences, 10% to 15% of which were seen just once. The ten top clones hold 0.51% of the sample.

The rearranged chain carries TRBV7-2 and TRBJ1-5, with the D gene uncertain. The source material was blood, either unsorted or a sorted T cell fraction (not recorded which). The clonotype originates from a male donor with ankylosing spondylitis. The DNA sequence reads TGTGCCAGCAGCTTATTAGGCTCGGCAGCTGGTCAGCCCCAGCATTTT. Its protein reads: CASSLLGSAAGQPQHF.